This is a list of T cell receptor beta chains from one sample in a study of shared clonotypes between healthy human individuals. TCRdb's table, derived via immunoSEQ multiplex PCR, lists solely in-frame clones and lacks some. The sample consists of some 2,000,000 clones, roughly 94% of them appearing once. Sequenced sample: naive CD8+ T cells sorted from blood. Receptors were obtained from a man aged 18 to 29 in good health. Both conserved end residues are part of each CDR3. A D gene is named only where the DNA matches it firmly. Not all rows give a size; the values are once, few, many and, for expanded clones, a class.

v_gene	d_gene	j_gene	abundance	CDR3aa	CDR3nt
TRBV4-3	TRBD1	TRBJ1-4	once	CASSQRDRGQSVTNEKLFF	TGCGCCAGCAGCCAGAGGGACAGGGGGCAGTCCGTAACTAATGAAAAACTGTTTTTT
TRBV4-1	NA	TRBJ2-7	NA	CASSQVGPGDEQYF	TGCGCCAGCAGCCAAGTCGGCCCCGGAGACGAGCAGTACTTC
TRBV27	NA	TRBJ2-7	NA	CASSLSGQGGYEQYF	TGTGCCAGCAGTTTATCGGGCCAAGGGGGGTACGAGCAGTACTTC
TRBV11-2	NA	TRBJ1-2	NA	CASRPDGYYGYTF	TGTGCCAGCAGACCCGACGGATACTATGGCTACACCTTC
TRBV28	NA	TRBJ2-2	NA	CASTAGAANTGELFF	TGTGCCAGCACCGCAGGGGCTGCCAACACCGGGGAGCTGTTTTTT
TRBV25-1	TRBD1	TRBJ1-1	NA	CASSDPRDRRVEAFF	TGTGCCAGCAGTGACCCTCGGGACAGGAGGGTTGAAGCTTTCTTT
TRBV28	NA	TRBJ2-7	few	CASTTGRAYEQYF	TGTGCCAGCACCACTGGGCGGGCCTACGAGCAGTACTTC
TRBV10-3	NA	TRBJ2-6	once	CAISEAPYAGANVLTF	TGTGCCATCAGTGAGGCGCCGTATGCAGGGGCCAACGTCCTGACTTTC
TRBV10-1	TRBD1	TRBJ2-1	NA	CASSESGQGLVYNEQFF	TGCGCCAGCAGTGAGTCGGGACAGGGGTTGGTCTACAATGAGCAGTTCTTC
TRBV13	TRBD2	TRBJ2-7	NA	CASSLAGGGAIEEQYF	TGTGCCAGCAGCTTAGCGGGCGGGGGGGCCATCGAGGAGCAGTACTTC
TRBV6-5	NA	TRBJ2-7	NA	CASSPYRDDYEQYF	TGTGCCAGCAGTCCGTATCGGGATGATTACGAGCAGTACTTC
TRBV30	NA	TRBJ2-7	NA	CAWSRGISYEQYF	TGTGCCTGGAGTCGGGGTATCTCCTACGAGCAGTACTTC
TRBV5-1	NA	TRBJ1-6	NA	CASLWWWRLRSPLHF	TGCGCCAGCCTTTGGTGGTGGAGGTTACGCTCACCCCTCCACTTT
TRBV2	TRBD2	TRBJ2-5	NA	CASKTSGGQETQYF	TGTGCCAGCAAAACTAGCGGGGGTCAGGAGACCCAGTACTTC
TRBV13	NA	TRBJ2-2	once	CASSSPQGNTGELFF	TGTGCCAGCAGCTCCCCCCAGGGGAACACCGGGGAGCTGTTTTTT
TRBV6-5	NA	TRBJ2-1	NA	CASSFGEPGEQFF	TGTGCCAGCAGTTTTGGGGAACCAGGTGAGCAGTTCTTC
TRBV6-5	TRBD2	TRBJ2-1	NA	CASSPTTSGVNEQFF	TGTGCCAGCAGTCCTACGACTAGCGGAGTGAATGAGCAGTTCTTC
TRBV15	NA	TRBJ1-6	NA	CATSRAGSPLHF	TGTGCCACCAGCAGAGCTGGTTCACCCCTCCACTTT
TRBV6-1	TRBD1	TRBJ1-6	NA	CASSPTGGDSPLHF	TGTGCCAGCAGCCCGACAGGGGGCGATTCACCCCTCCACTTT
TRBV27	TRBD2	TRBJ2-5	NA	CASSSPGLAGQETQYF	TGTGCCAGCAGTTCTCCTGGACTAGCGGGGCAAGAGACCCAGTACTTC
TRBV7-8	NA	TRBJ2-1	NA	CASSLRGDPLNEQFF	TGTGCCAGCAGCTTACGTGGTGATCCTTTGAATGAGCAGTTCTTC
TRBV6-1	NA	TRBJ1-2	NA	CASSEAGWEDYGYTF	TGTGCCAGCAGTGAAGCAGGGTGGGAGGACTATGGCTACACCTTC
TRBV6-1	TRBD1	TRBJ2-3	NA	CASSDRDRVADTQYF	TGTGCCAGCAGTGACCGGGACAGGGTCGCAGATACGCAGTATTTT
TRBV30	NA	TRBJ2-3	NA	CAWSGGITSTDTQYF	TGTGCCTGGAGTGGGGGGATTACTAGCACAGATACGCAGTATTTT
TRBV6-1	NA	TRBJ2-1	NA	CAGQGTPNEQFF	TGTGCCGGGCAGGGGACCCCCAATGAGCAGTTCTTC
TRBV7-9	NA	TRBJ2-3	NA	CASSPPGGTSTDTQYF	TGTGCCAGCAGCCCCCCGGGCGGCACTAGCACAGATACGCAGTATTTT
TRBV19	TRBD1	TRBJ1-2	NA	CASTDGGQGPTNYGYTF	TGTGCCAGTACCGACGGGGGACAGGGACCCACCAACTATGGCTACACCTTC
TRBV7-2	NA	TRBJ1-6	NA	CASSLRALAVYNSPLHF	TGTGCCAGCAGCTTACGGGCCCTAGCGGTCTATAATTCACCCCTCCACTTT
TRBV7-8	NA	TRBJ2-2	NA	CASSLVESTGELFF	TGTGCCAGCAGCTTAGTGGAGTCCACCGGGGAGCTGTTTTTT
TRBV15	TRBD2	TRBJ2-1	NA	CATSRVLEAGVNNEQFF	TGTGCCACCAGCAGAGTCTTAGAAGCGGGAGTAAACAATGAGCAGTTCTTC
TRBV13	NA	TRBJ2-4	NA	CASTPRVSAKNIQYF	TGTGCCAGCACCCCCCGGGTATCAGCCAAAAACATTCAGTACTTC
TRBV9	NA	TRBJ1-1	NA	CASRQDSLDTEAFF	TGTGCCAGCAGACAGGACAGCTTGGACACTGAAGCTTTCTTT
TRBV14	NA	TRBJ2-2	NA	CASSQDEVSRNTGELFF	TGTGCCAGCAGCCAAGATGAGGTTTCCAGGAACACCGGGGAGCTGTTTTTT
TRBV2	TRBD2	TRBJ2-1	NA	CASSGRTRASYNEQFF	TGTGCCAGCAGTGGCCGGACTAGGGCCTCCTACAATGAGCAGTTCTTC
TRBV7-9	NA	TRBJ2-3	NA	CASSQPDTQYF	TGTGCCAGCAGCCAGCCAGATACGCAGTATTTT
TRBV4-1	NA	TRBJ1-1	once	CASSQLEATEAFF	TGCGCCAGCAGCCAACTGGAGGCAACTGAAGCTTTCTTT
TRBV4-1	NA	TRBJ2-1	NA	CASSPRLGGSYNEQFF	TGCGCCAGCAGCCCGCGACTTGGGGGCTCCTACAATGAGCAGTTCTTC
TRBV4-3	NA	TRBJ2-7	NA	CASSLSPTYEQYF	TGCGCCAGCAGCCTAAGCCCGACCTACGAGCAGTACTTC
TRBV2	NA	TRBJ2-7	NA	CASSAEIHYEQYF	TGTGCCAGCAGTGCCGAAATACACTACGAGCAGTACTTC
TRBV2	NA	TRBJ1-1	NA	CATSGQFGFEAFF	TGTGCCACCTCCGGACAGTTCGGATTTGAAGCTTTCTTT
TRBV28	NA	TRBJ2-7	NA	CASSPGVYEQYF	TGTGCCAGCAGCCCAGGGGTCTACGAGCAGTACTTC
TRBV9	NA	TRBJ2-2	NA	CASSFPLAGANTGELFF	TGTGCCAGCAGCTTCCCCCTCGCCGGAGCGAACACCGGGGAGCTGTTTTTT
TRBV5-6	TRBD2	TRBJ2-1	NA	CASSLAGGHYNEQFF	TGTGCCAGCAGCTTAGCGGGGGGTCACTACAATGAGCAGTTCTTC
TRBV7-9	NA	TRBJ2-3	NA	CASSGDGSSTDTQYF	TGTGCCAGCAGCGGGGACGGATCTAGCACAGATACGCAGTATTTT
TRBV5-4	TRBD1	TRBJ2-7	NA	CASSLGQGGYEQYF	TGTGCCAGCAGCTTGGGACAGGGGGGGTACGAGCAGTACTTC
TRBV4-1	TRBD2	TRBJ2-3	NA	CASSQDLAGGTDTQYF	TGCGCCAGCAGCCAAGACCTAGCGGGAGGCACAGATACGCAGTATTTT
TRBV30	NA	TRBJ1-6	NA	CAWSGVRPAYNSPLHF	TGTGCCTGGAGTGGGGTGCGACCAGCCTATAATTCACCCCTCCACTTT
TRBV6-1	NA	TRBJ1-5	once	CASSLLDLDQPQHF	TGTGCCAGCAGCCTTCTCGACCTAGATCAGCCCCAGCATTTT